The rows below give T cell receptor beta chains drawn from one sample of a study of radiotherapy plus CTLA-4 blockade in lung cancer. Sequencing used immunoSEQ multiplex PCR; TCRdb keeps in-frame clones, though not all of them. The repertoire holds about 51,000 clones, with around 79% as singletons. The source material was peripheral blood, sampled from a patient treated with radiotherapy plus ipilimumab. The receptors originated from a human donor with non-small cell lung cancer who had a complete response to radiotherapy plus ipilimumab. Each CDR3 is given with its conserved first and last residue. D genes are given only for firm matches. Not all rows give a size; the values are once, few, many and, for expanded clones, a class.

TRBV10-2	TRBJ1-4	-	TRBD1	TGCGCCATCAGACAGGGGGCAAGTGAAAAACTGTTTTTT	CAIRQGASEKLFF
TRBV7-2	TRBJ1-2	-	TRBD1	TGTGCCAGCAGCTTGGTACTACAGGGGTATGGCTACACCTTC	CASSLVLQGYGYTF
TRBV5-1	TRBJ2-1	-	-	TGCGCCAGCAGCTTGGGCACAGACAATGAGCAGTTCTTC	CASSLGTDNEQFF
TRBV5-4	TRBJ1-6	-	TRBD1	TGTGCCAGCAGCTCCCCACTCGCAGGGGGGAATCCACCCCTCCACTTT	CASSSPLAGGNPPLHF
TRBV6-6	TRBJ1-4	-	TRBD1	TGTGCCAGCAGATTACGAGGGACAGGGTTTGAAAAACTGTTTTTT	CASRLRGTGFEKLFF
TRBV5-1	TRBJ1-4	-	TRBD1	TGCGCCAGCAAACGGGACAGGGGGCAGGAAGAAAAACTGTTTTTT	CASKRDRGQEEKLFF
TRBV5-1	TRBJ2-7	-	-	TGCGCCAGCAGCTTGGGAGACTACGAGCAGTACTTC	CASSLGDYEQYF
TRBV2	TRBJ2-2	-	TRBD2	TGTGCCAGCAAGGCCGGGAGGGACACCGGGGAGCTGTTTTTT	CASKAGRDTGELFF
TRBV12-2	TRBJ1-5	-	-	TGTGCAAGTCGCTTAGTCAATCCGGGACTGAAGAATCAGCCCCAGCATTTT	CASRLVNPGLKNQPQHF
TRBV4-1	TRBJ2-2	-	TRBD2	TGCGCCAGCAGCCAAGGGGGACTAGCGGGAGTAGGAACCGGGGAGCTGTTTTTT	CASSQGGLAGVGTGELFF
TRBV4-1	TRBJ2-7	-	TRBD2	TGCGCCAGCAGCCAGGTGACTAGCGGGGGGAACTACGAGCAGTACTTC	CASSQVTSGGNYEQYF
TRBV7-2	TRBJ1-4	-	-	TGTGCCAGCAGCAACTCAGGAATTCAGAGAAAACTGTTTTTT	CASSNSGIQRKLFF
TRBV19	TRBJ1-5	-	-	TGTGCCAGTGGGGAGGTCCAGCCCCAGCATTTT	CASGEVQPQHF
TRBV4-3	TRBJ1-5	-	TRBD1	TGCGCCAGCAGCCAAGAATGGAGACAGGGGGATCAGCCCCAGCATTTT	CASSQEWRQGDQPQHF
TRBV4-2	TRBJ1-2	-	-	TGTGCCAGCAGCCAAGCTAGCGAGGGGGGCTACACCTTC	CASSQASEGGYTF
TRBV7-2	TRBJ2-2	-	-	TGTGCCAGCAGCTTAGCGCGAAGGGGTTGGGACACCGGGGAGCTGTTTTTT	CASSLARRGWDTGELFF
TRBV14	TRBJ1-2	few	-	TGTGCCAGCAGCGCCGGGTTGGCTGGCTACACCTTC	CASSAGLAGYTF